Given below is one TCR beta chain in context. The target of this receptor is not known. Per-base qualities were not stored, and no clone one base away is much larger. These data come from a study of post-analysis software for immune sequencing data (dated by TCRdb to about 2015). Study-level background: Recorded disease courses included relapsing-remitting, secondary progressive and progressive-relapsing multiple sclerosis, with some patients lacking subtype annotation. The patient repertoires were set against eleven to twelve previously published healthy control repertoires from donors whose ages ranged from roughly 6 to 25 years. A subset of samples was prepared in parallel using single-end sample barcoding, then pooled and co-amplified after Illumina adapter ligation. What the research found in general, with its limitations: Strong co-clustering of samples prepared in the same batch was shown by direct clustering with F measure, prompting a batch-effect correction. Normalized Chao1 diversity was significantly lower in multiple sclerosis patients than controls, suggesting substantial peripheral T-cell clonal expansion. The control group was slightly older than the multiple sclerosis patient group.

The method was PCR. The sequencer listed for this sample is Illumina HiSeq 2500. Unique molecular identifiers were incorporated into TCR beta cDNA libraries to reduce PCR and sequencing biases. Every 1 to 10 million input T cells yielded 500,000 or so cDNA molecules, meaning each molecule approximated one T cell. The same protocol used for the earlier healthy control dataset was applied to prepare and sequence the patient libraries. Within a given batch, samples were prepared together, multiplexed and sequenced on the same HiSeq lane. The paper's processing steps were these. MIGEC was used to process the raw barcoded reads, and molecular identifier groups with only a single read were discarded before consensus assembly and CDR3 extraction. VDJtools was used for post-analysis of the clonotype tables, and diversity was normalized by down-sampling every dataset to the size of the smallest sample. To correct batch-related cross-sample contamination, repertoire overlap clustering matched CDR3 amino acid sequences but not nucleotide sequences. TCRdb reran the public reads through fastp at Q25 and MiXCR, keeping productive beta chains. When rows share a CDR3 protein, they turn into one entry using the most common DNA and genes. The V and J calls reflect TCRdb's pipeline rather than the authors' work. The sample table records about half a million distinct CDR3 sequences; 30% to 40% of these occur just once. The top ten constitute approximately 6% of the sample.

To demonstrate the VDJtools post-analysis software, TCR beta repertoires were profiled from the peripheral blood of about 13 young patients with multiple sclerosis. The patients with multiple sclerosis were children and adolescents between about 6 and 16 years of age. The receptor was isolated from a girl aged 2 to 17 with multiple sclerosis. Sample: blood.

The sequence in DNA is TGTGCCAGCAGCTCTCTGCGCGGGGAGACCCAGTACTTC. It translates to CASSSLRGETQYF. This chain is built from TRBV9 and TRBJ2-5; the best D guess is TRBD2, with 5 bases matching. A distance of 12 bases separates the germline ends of V and J, which lose 4 bases and 5 bases respectively. Per the germline V gene, SGDLS is the CDR1 and YYNGEE is the CDR2. Inclusive of the bounding cysteine and phenylalanine, the CDR3 is 13 residues long. Kept here is only the CDR3 DNA, which spans 39 bases and is read in frame from base 1.